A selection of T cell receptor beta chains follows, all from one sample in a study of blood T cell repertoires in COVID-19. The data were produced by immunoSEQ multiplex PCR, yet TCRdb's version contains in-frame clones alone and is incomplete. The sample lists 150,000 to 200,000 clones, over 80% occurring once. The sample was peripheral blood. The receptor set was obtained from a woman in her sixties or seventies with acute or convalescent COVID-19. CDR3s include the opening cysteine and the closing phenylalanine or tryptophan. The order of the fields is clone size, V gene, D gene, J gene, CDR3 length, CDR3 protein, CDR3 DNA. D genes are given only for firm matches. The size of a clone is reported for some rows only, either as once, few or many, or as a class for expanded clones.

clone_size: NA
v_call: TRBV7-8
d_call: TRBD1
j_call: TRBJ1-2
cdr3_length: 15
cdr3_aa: CASSSPGQGDYGYTF
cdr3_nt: TGTGCCAGCAGCTCCCCCGGACAGGGGGACTATGGCTACACCTTC

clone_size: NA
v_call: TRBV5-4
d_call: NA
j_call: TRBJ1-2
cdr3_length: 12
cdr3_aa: CASSAQNYGYTF
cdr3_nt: TGTGCCAGCAGCGCCCAGAACTATGGCTACACCTTC

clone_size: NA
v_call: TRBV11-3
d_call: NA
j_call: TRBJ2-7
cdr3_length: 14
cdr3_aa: CASSLRHSPYEQYF
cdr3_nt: TGTGCCAGCAGCTTAAGGCACAGCCCCTACGAGCAGTACTTC

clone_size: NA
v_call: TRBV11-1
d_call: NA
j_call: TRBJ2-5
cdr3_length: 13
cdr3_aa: CASSLQGTETQYF
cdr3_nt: TGTGCCAGCAGCTTACAGGGGACGGAGACCCAGTACTTC

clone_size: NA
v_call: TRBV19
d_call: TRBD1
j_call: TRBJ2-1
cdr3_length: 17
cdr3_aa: CASSTPGRGQGGNEQFF
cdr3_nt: TGTGCCAGTAGCACACCCGGGAGGGGACAGGGGGGCAATGAGCAGTTCTTC

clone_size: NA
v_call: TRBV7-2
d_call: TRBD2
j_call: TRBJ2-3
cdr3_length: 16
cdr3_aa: CASSSSGITSTDTQYF
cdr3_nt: TGTGCCAGCAGCTCAAGCGGGATCACTAGCACAGATACGCAGTATTTT

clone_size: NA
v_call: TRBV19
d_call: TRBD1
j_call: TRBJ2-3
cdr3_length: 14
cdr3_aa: CASSIGTGGDTQYF
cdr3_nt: TGTGCCAGTAGTATTGGGACAGGGGGAGATACGCAGTATTTT

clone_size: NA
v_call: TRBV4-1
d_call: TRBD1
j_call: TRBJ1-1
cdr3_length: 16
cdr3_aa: CASSQRLTGEAHEAFF
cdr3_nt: TGCGCCAGCAGCCAACGTTTGACAGGGGAGGCGCATGAAGCTTTCTTT

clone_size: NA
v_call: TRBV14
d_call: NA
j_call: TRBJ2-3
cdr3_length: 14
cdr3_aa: CASSPDQATDTQYF
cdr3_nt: TGTGCCAGCAGCCCAGACCAGGCCACAGATACGCAGTATTTT

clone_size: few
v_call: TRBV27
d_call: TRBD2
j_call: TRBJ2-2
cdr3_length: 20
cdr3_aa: CASSLPLPSPSGGAPGELFF
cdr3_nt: TGTGCCAGCAGTTTACCCCTCCCCTCACCCAGCGGGGGGGCCCCCGGGGAGCTGTTTTTT

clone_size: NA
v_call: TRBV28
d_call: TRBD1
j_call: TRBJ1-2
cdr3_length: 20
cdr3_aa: CASSLWGGVGQGSSNYGYTF
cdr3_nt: TGTGCCAGCAGTTTATGGGGTGGGGTGGGACAGGGATCAAGTAACTATGGCTACACCTTC

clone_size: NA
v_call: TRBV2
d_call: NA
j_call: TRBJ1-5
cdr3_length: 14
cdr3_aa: CASSLDSGNQPQHF
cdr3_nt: TGTGCCAGCAGTCTGGACAGCGGCAATCAGCCCCAGCATTTT

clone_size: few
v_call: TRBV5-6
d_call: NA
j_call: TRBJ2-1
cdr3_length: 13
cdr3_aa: CASGLGGDNEQFF
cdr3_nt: TGTGCCAGCGGGCTGGGGGGAGACAATGAGCAGTTCTTC

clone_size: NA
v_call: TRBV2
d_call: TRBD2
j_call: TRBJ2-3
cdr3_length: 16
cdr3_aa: CASSVGGLASTDTQYF
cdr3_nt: TGTGCCAGCAGTGTGGGTGGACTAGCGTCAACAGATACGCAGTATTTT

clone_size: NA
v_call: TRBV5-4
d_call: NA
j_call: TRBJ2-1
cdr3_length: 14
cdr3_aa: CASSLEAGRDEQFF
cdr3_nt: TGTGCCAGCAGCTTGGAAGCAGGGCGCGATGAGCAGTTCTTC

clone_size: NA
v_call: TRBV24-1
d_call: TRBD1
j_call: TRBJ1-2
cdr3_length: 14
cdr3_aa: CATSDHPTGDGYTF
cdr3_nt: TGTGCCACCAGTGATCACCCGACAGGGGATGGCTACACCTTC

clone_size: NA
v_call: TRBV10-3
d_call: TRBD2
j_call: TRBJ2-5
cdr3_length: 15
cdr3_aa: CAISDFSGEEETQYF
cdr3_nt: TGTGCCATCAGTGACTTTAGCGGGGAGGAAGAGACCCAGTACTTC

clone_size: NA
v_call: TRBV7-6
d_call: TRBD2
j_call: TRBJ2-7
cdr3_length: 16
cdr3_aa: CASSLSPSGHSYEQYF
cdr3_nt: TGTGCCAGCAGCTTAAGTCCTAGCGGGCACTCCTACGAGCAGTACTTC

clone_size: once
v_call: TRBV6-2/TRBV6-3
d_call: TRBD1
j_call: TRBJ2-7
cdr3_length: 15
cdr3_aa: CASSYGTGNPYEQYF
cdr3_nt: TGTGCCAGCAGTTATGGGACAGGCAATCCCTACGAGCAGTACTTC

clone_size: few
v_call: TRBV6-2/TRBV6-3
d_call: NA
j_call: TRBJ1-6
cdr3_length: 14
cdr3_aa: CASSPSEENSPLHF
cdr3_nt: TGTGCCAGCAGCCCGAGTGAGGAGAATTCACCCCTCCACTTT

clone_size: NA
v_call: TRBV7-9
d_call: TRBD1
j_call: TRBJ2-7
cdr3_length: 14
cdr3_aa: CASSLGSGGYEQYF
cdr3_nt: TGTGCCAGCAGCTTAGGCTCAGGGGGCTACGAGCAGTACTTC

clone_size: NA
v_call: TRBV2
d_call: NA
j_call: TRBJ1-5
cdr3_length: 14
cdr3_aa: CASSRMGGTQPQHF
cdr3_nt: TGTGCCAGCAGTCGGATGGGGGGTACTCAGCCCCAGCATTTT

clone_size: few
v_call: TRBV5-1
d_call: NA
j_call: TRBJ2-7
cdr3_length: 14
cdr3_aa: CASTLDSTPYEQYF
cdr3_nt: TGCGCCAGCACCCTAGACAGCACACCCTACGAGCAGTACTTC

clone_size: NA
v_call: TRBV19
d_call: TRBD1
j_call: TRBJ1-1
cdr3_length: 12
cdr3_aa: CASRDRDTEAFF
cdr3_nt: TGTGCCAGTAGGGACAGGGACACTGAAGCTTTCTTT

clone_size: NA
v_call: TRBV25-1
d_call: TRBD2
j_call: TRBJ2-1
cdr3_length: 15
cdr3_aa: CASSDVAGIRNEQFF
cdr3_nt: TGTGCCAGCAGTGACGTAGCGGGGATACGAAATGAGCAGTTCTTC

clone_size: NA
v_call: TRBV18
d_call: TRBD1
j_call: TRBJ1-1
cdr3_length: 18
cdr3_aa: CASSPSSVGTDRAPEAFF
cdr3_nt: TGTGCCAGCTCACCCTCCTCAGTCGGTACCGACAGGGCCCCCGAAGCTTTCTTT

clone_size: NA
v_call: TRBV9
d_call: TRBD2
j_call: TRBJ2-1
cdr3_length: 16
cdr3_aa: CASSVEWAGEGNEQFF
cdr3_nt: TGTGCCAGCAGCGTAGAGTGGGCCGGGGAGGGCAATGAGCAGTTCTTC

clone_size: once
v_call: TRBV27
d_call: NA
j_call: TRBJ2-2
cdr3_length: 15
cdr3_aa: CASSQRTGMGGELFF
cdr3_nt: TGTGCCAGCAGTCAGAGAACAGGGATGGGCGGGGAGCTGTTTTTT

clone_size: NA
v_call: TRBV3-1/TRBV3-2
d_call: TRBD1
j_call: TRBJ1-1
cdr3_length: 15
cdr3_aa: CASSQIYRGKTEAFF
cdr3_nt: TGTGCCAGCAGCCAAATTTACAGGGGGAAAACTGAAGCTTTCTTT

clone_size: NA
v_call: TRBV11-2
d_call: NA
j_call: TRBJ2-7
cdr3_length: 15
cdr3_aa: CASSPDPTQFYEQYF
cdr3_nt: TGTGCCAGCAGCCCCGACCCGACACAATTCTACGAGCAGTACTTC

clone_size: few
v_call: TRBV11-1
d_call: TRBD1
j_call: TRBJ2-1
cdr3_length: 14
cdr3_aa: CASSSGQGYNEQFF
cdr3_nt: TGTGCCAGCAGCTCCGGACAGGGCTACAATGAGCAGTTCTTC

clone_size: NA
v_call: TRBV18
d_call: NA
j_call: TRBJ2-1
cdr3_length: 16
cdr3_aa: CASSPGSSRAYNEQFF
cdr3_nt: TGTGCCAGCTCCCCGGGTAGCAGCCGAGCCTACAATGAGCAGTTCTTC

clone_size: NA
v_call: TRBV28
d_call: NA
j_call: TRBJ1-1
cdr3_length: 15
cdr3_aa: CASSSPIDRNTEAFF
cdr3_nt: TGTGCCAGCAGTTCTCCAATCGACAGGAACACTGAAGCTTTCTTT

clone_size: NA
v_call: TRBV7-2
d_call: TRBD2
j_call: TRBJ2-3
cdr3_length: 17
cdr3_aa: CASSLVASGGRTDTQYF
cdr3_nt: TGTGCCAGCAGCTTGGTCGCTAGCGGGGGGCGCACAGATACGCAGTATTTT

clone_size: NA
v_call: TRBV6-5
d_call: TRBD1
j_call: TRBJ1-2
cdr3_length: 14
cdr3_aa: CASSLAGGNYGYTF
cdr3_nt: TGTGCCAGCAGTTTGGCAGGGGGAAACTATGGCTACACCTTC

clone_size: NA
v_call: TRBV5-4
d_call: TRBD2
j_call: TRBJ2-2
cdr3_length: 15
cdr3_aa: CASTLLPGEGGELFF
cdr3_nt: TGTGCCAGCACCCTTTTGCCGGGGGAGGGCGGGGAGCTGTTTTTT

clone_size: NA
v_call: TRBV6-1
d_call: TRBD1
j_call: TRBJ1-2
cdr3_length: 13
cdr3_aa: CASRDREGYGYTF
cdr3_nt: TGTGCCAGCCGGGACAGGGAAGGCTATGGCTACACCTTC

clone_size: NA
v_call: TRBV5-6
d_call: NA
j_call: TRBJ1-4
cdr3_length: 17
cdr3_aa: CASSSRREGQINEKLFF
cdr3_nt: TGTGCCAGCAGCTCCCGGAGAGAAGGACAGATAAATGAAAAACTGTTTTTT

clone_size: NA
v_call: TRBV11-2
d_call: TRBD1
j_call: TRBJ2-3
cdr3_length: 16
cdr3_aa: CASSIYRDRTRNTQYF
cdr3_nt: TGTGCCAGCAGCATTTACCGGGACAGGACCAGAAATACGCAGTATTTT

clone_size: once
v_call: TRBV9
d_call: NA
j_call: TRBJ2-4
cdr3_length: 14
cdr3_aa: CASSRQLAKNIQYF
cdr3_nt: TGTGCCAGCAGCCGACAGTTAGCCAAAAACATTCAGTACTTC

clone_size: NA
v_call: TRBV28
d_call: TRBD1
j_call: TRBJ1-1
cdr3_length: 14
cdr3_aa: CASIHRGGNTEAFF
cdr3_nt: TGTGCCAGCATACACAGGGGCGGGAACACTGAAGCTTTCTTT